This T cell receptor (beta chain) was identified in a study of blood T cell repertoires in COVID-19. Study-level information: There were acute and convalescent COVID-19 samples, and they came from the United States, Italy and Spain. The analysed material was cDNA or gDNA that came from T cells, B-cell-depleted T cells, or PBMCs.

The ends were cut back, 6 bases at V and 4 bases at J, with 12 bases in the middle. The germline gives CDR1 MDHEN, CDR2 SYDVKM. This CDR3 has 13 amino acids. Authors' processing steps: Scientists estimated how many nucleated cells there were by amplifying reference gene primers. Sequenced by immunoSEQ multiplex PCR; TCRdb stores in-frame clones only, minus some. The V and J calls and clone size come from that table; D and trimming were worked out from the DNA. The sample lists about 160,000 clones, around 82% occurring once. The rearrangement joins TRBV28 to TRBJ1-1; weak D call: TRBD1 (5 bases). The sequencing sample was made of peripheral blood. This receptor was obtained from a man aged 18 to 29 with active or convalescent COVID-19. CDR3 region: CASSSWGGTEAFF. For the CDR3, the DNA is TGTGCCAGCAGCTCTTGGGGCGGCACTGAAGCTTTCTTT.